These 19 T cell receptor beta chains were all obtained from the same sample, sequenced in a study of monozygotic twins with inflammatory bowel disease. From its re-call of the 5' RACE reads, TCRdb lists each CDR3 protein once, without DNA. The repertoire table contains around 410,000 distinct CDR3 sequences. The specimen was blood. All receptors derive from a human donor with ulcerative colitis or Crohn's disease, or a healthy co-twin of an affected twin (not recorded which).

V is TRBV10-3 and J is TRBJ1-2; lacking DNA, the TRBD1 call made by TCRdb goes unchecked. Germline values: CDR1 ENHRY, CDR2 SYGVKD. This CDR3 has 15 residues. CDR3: CAISEGGASNYGYTF.

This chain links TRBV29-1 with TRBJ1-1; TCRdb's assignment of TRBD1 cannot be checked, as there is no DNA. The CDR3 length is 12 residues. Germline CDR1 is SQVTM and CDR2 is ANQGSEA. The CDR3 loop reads CSVRRDSTEAFF. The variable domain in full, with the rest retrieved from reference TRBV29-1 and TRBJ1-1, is SAVISQKPSRDICQRGTSLTIQCQVDSQVTMMFWYRQQPGQSLTLIATANQGSEATYESGFVIDKFPISRPNLTFSTLTVSNMSPEDSSIYLCSVRRDSTEAFFGQGTRLTVV.

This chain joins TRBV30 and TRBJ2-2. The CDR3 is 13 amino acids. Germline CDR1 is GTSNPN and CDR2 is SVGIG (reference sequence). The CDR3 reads CAWSGTNTGELFF.

CDR3 sequence reads: CASSWSGGNPDTQYF. The J gene is TRBJ2-3, the V gene TRBV5-1; absent DNA, TCRdb's TRBD2 call cannot be checked. Germline V CDR1 and CDR2: SGHRS, YFSETQ. This CDR3 has 15 residues.

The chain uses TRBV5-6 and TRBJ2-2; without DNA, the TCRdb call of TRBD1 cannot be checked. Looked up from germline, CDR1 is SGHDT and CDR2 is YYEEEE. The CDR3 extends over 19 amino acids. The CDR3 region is CASSSPLDRGPFNTGELFF.

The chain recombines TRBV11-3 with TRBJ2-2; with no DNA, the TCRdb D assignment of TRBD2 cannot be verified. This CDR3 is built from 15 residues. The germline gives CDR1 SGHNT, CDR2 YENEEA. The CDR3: CASSSPLAGTGELFF.

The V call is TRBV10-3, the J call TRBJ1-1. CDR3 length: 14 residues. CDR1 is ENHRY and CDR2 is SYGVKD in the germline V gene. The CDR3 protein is CAISVLGRNTEAFF.

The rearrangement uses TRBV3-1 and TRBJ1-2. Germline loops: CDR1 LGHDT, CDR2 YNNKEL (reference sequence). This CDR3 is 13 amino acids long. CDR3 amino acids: CASSQDRAYGYTF.

The CDR3 spells CATSDLVDREQDNSPLHF. The chain couples TRBV24-1 to TRBJ1-6; TCRdb calls TRBD1, which cannot be checked without DNA. Germline V gene lookup returns CDR1 KGHDR and CDR2 SFDVKD. The CDR3 loop spans 18 amino acids.

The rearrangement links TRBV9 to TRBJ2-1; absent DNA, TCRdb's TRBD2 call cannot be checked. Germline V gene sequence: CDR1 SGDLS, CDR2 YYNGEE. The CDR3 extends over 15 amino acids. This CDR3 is CASSGLAGSYNEQFF.

The CDR3 sequence is CASSLTKGPSYEQYF. This rearrangement joins TRBV7-9 to TRBJ2-7. The CDR3 loop spans 15 amino acids. Germline V gene sequence: CDR1 SEHNR, CDR2 FQNEAQ (reference sequence).

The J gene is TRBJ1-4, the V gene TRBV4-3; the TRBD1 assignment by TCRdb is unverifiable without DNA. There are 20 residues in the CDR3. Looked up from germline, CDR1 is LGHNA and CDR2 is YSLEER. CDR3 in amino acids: CASSQKYRVLFVAANEKLFF.

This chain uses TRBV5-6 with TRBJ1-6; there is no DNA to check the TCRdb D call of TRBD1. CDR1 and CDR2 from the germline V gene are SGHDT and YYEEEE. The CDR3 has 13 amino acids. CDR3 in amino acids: CASSLGGHSPLHF.

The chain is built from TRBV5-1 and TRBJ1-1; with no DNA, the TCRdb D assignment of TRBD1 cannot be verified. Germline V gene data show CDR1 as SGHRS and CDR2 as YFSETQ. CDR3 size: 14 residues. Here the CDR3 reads CASSSGQGGTEAFF.

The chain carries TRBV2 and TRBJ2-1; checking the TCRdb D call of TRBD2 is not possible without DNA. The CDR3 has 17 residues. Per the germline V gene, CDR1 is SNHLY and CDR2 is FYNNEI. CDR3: CASSEGSGGASYNEQFF.

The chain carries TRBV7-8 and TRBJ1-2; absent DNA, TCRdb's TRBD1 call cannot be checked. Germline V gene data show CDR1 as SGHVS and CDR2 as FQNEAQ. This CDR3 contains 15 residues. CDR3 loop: CASSLPGQSFGGYTF. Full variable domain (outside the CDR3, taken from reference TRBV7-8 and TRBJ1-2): GAGVSQSPRYKVAKRGQDVALRCDPISGHVSLFWYQQALGQGPEFLTYFQNEAQLDKSGLPSDRFFAERPEGSVSTLKIQRTQQEDSAVYLCASSLPGQSFGGYTFGSGTRLTVV.

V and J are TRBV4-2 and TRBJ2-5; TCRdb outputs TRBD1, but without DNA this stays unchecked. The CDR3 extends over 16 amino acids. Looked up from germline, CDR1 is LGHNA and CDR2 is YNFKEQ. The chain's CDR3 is CASSRDGTGDQETQYF.

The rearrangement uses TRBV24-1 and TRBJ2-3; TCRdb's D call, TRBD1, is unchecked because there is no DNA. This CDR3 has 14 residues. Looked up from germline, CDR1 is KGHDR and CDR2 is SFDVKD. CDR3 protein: CATFGQGRTDTQYF.

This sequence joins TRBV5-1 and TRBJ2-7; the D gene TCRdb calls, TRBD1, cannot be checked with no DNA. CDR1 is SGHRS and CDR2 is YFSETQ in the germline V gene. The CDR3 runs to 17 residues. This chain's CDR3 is CASSLGPQGGGTYEQYF.